This T cell receptor (beta chain) was documented in a study of T-cell memory formation after mild COVID-19. Using constant-segment primers, 5'RACE produced TCR alpha and TCR beta cDNA libraries carrying sample barcodes and UMIs. TCRdb independently ran MiXCR on the 5' RACE reads; one entry per CDR3 protein. Among approximately 500,000 distinct CDR3 sequences, roughly 25% were seen once, and the ten largest hold about an eighth. This clonotype occurred a few times. This CDR3 spans 18 amino acids. Germline V gene lookup returns CDR1 SGHRS and CDR2 YFSETQ. Germline trimming cut 1 base from V and 3 bases from J; bases unmatched to any gene: 11.

The rearrangement joins TRBV5-1 to TRBJ2-7, with 12 bases lining up with TRBD1. What was sequenced was PBMCs or a T cell subset sorted from them (not recorded which). The sequence was collected from an adult woman who had mild COVID-19 (a few samples of this study predate the infection). Cell type and time point are not known. DNA of the CDR3: TGCGCCAGCAGCTTGTCCGGGACAGGGGGCGGTTTTGTCTACGAGCAGTACTTC. Protein sequence: CASSLSGTGGGFVYEQYF.